The 25 T cell receptor beta chains below come from one sample, sequenced in a study of T cell repertoires in cytomegalovirus infection. TCRdb re-called the reads through MiXCR, storing one row per CDR3 protein. The table records 200,000 or so distinct CDR3 sequences, approximately 19% of them present only once. The specimen was PBMCs. The receptor set was obtained from a human donor in good health (CMV status not recorded). Some clones in this sample may be carry-over from other donors' samples.

Remarks on this clonotype: An end of the junction does not agree with germline; a read error may underlie this. The V and J genes are TRBV27 and TRBJ1-2, with 8 bases lining up with TRBD1. The CDR3 consists of 15 residues. CDR1 and CDR2 from the germline V gene are MNHEY and SMNVEV (reference sequence). DNA for the CDR3: TGTGACAGCAGTCCAGCGGACAGGGTTAACTATGGCTACACCTTC. It yields the protein CDSSPADRVNYGYTF.

V gene TRBV29-1 combines with J gene TRBJ1-2; D is uncertain. The germline CDR1 and CDR2 sequences are SQVTM and ANQGSEA. Trimming stripped 6 bases from V and 8 bases from J, with 13 bases between. This CDR3 is built from 11 residues. The CDR3 sequence: CSVTGQGGYTF. The CDR3 DNA follows: TGCAGCGTAACTGGGCAAGGGGGCTACACCTTC. The full variable domain, in which reference TRBV29-1 and TRBJ1-2 provide the parts outside the CDR3, is SAVISQKPSRDICQRGTSLTIQCQVDSQVTMMFWYRQQPGQSLTLIATANQGSEATYESGFVIDKFPISRPNLTFSTLTVSNMSPEDSSIYLCSVTGQGGYTFGSGTRLTVV.

This clonotype occurred a few times. The chain employs TRBV5-4 and TRBJ1-1; no firm D call. This CDR3 contains 14 residues. The V end was cut by 4 bases, the J end by 1 base, with 11 bases between. The germline V gene has CDR1 SGHNT and CDR2 YYREEE (reference sequence). The CDR3 nucleotides read TGTGCCAGCAGCGCCGAGATTTCGAACACTGAAGCTTTCTTT. This encodes CASSAEISNTEAFF.

This clonotype was recorded a few times. The chain employs TRBV19 and TRBJ2-2, with TRBD2 matching over 11 bases. Germline V gives CDR1 LNHDA, CDR2 SQIVND (reference sequence). J was trimmed by 4 bases and V by 4 bases; bases with no gene match: 5. The CDR3 consists of 16 residues. The CDR3 nucleotides are TGTGCCAGTAGTAAACCTAGCGGGGGGATCACCGGGGAGCTGTTTTTT. This sequence encodes CASSKPSGGITGELFF.

This clonotype was detected only a few times. J is TRBJ2-3 and V is TRBV5-5, with D maybe TRBD2 (6 bases). The CDR3 contains 16 residues. Germline V CDR1 and CDR2: SGHKS, YYEKEE (reference sequence). Trimming cost V 0 bases and J 2 bases, with 13 bases left between them. The CDR3 spells CASSLGAGRFTDTQYF. The CDR3 DNA reads as TGTGCCAGCAGCTTGGGGGCGGGACGGTTCACAGATACGCAGTATTTT.

This clonotype occurred a few times. The chain recombines TRBV11-2 with TRBJ1-2; a weak D match, TRBD1 (6 bases). The CDR3 is 13 amino acids. Germline CDR1 is SGHAT and CDR2 is FQNNGV. V was clipped by 2 bases and J by 8 bases, with 12 bases between them. The CDR3 DNA is TGTGCCAGCAGCTTAAACAGGGCGGTAGGCTACACCTTC. Protein: CASSLNRAVGYTF.

This clonotype was detected a few times. This sequence joins TRBV24-1 and TRBJ2-2, with 7 bases fitting TRBD1. The CDR3 covers 14 residues. CDR1 and CDR2 from the germline V gene are KGHDR and SFDVKD. The trim removed 8 bases at V and 2 bases at J, leaving 4 bases unmatched. The DNA of the CDR3 is TGTGCCACCAAGGGGACAGTCAACACCGGGGAGCTGTTTTTT. Its translation is CATKGTVNTGELFF.

The CDR3 loop reads CASRSESTYEQYF. CDR3 DNA: TGTGCCAGCAGATCGGAAAGCACCTACGAGCAGTACTTC. The chain uses TRBV6-5 and TRBJ2-7; D not resolved. The germline CDR1 and CDR2 sequences are MNHEY and SVGAGI. Trimming pared 6 bases from V and 2 bases from J, leaving 11 bases between. The CDR3 loop spans 13 amino acids.

This clonotype was found many times. The chain carries TRBV12-3 or TRBV12-4 and TRBJ2-2, with 11 bases that match TRBD2. This CDR3 has 15 residues. Trimming removed 5 bases from V and 4 bases from J; junction bases left unmatched: 3. CDR3 loop: CASSRLAGLTGELFF. The DNA for the CDR3 is TGTGCCAGCAGTCGACTAGCGGGGCTCACCGGGGAGCTGTTTTTT.

This clonotype has only a few counts. The chain combines TRBV20-1 with TRBJ1-1; 9 nucleotides line up with TRBD1. CDR1 is DFQATT and CDR2 is SNEGSKA in the germline V gene (reference sequence). CDR3 length: 14 residues. V lost 2 bases to trimming and J lost 1 base; unmatched junction nucleotides: 2. CDR3: CSARKQGANTEAFF. The DNA for the CDR3 is TGCAGTGCTAGAAAACAGGGGGCGAACACTGAAGCTTTCTTT.

The rearrangement joins TRBV20-1 to TRBJ2-3; the D gene is possibly TRBD1 (6 bases). Germline CDR1 reads DFQATT; CDR2 reads SNEGSKA (reference sequence). This CDR3 has 13 residues. Trimming pared 5 bases from V and 4 bases from J, leaving 13 bases between. CDR3 DNA sequence: TGCAGTGCTCCACGATCAGGGGCAGATACGCAGTATTTT. Its translation is CSAPRSGADTQYF.

The V call is TRBV14, the J call TRBJ1-1, with 7 bases lining up with TRBD1. This CDR3 has 14 amino acids. V was clipped by 4 bases and J by 4 bases; unmatched bases: 6. Germline-derived CDR1 and CDR2 are SGHDN and FVKESK. The CDR3, as DNA: TGTGCCAGCAGCCCTCACAGGGGTCCCACTGAAGCTTTCTTT. It codes for CASSPHRGPTEAFF.

The V gene is TRBV7-9, the J gene TRBJ2-7; the match to TRBD2 covers 8 bases. CDR1 is SEHNR, CDR2 FQNEAQ, per germline (reference sequence). The CDR3 is 14 residues long. V gave up 5 bases and J gave up 2 bases; unmatched junction bases: 5. DNA of the CDR3: TGTGCCAGCAGCCCCGGGAGGGACCCCTACGAGCAGTACTTC. This translates into CASSPGRDPYEQYF.

The gene calls are TRBV28 and TRBJ2-1; possibly TRBD1 for D (6 bases). CDR1 MDHEN and CDR2 SYDVKM come from the germline V gene. This CDR3 is 12 amino acids long. V lost 8 bases and J 6 bases, leaving 11 bases between the germline ends. CDR3 sequence: CASRQVPNEQFF. CDR3 DNA sequence: TGTGCCAGCCGACAGGTCCCCAATGAGCAGTTCTTC.

Details on this clonotype: At one of its ends the junction is not consistent with the germline gene, which may arise from a read error. V is TRBV6-2 or TRBV6-3 and J is TRBJ2-7, with D perhaps TRBD2 (5 bases). This CDR3 has 12 amino acids. Looked up from germline, CDR1 is MNHEY and CDR2 is SVGEGT. The CDR3 here is CASRDLTYEQHF. The CDR3 DNA reads as TGTGCCAGCAGGGACTTAACCTACGAGCAGCACTTC.

This clonotype was detected many times. CDR3 coding DNA: TGTGCCAGCAGTTCACATACCCCAGGGAACAATCAGCCCCAGCATTTT. Translation gives CASSSHTPGNNQPQHF. The chain is built from TRBV28 and TRBJ1-5; D may be TRBD1 (5 bases). Trimming cost V 4 bases and J 3 bases, with 16 bases left between them. The CDR3 has 16 residues. The germline V gene encodes CDR1 MDHEN and CDR2 SYDVKM.

This clonotype was detected once. This CDR3 reads CASSLTGQGALGELFF. The DNA for the CDR3 is TGCGCCAGCAGCTTAACGGGACAGGGGGCTCTCGGGGAGCTGTTTTTT. The rearrangement uses TRBV5-1 and TRBJ2-2; 12 bases are a match to TRBD1. Per germline, CDR1 SGHRS and CDR2 YFSETQ. The CDR3 is made up of 16 amino acids. J lost 7 bases, V lost 2 bases, and 6 bases had no gene match.

The chain uses TRBV28 and TRBJ2-3, with D possibly matching TRBD1 (6 bases). The DNA end favors TRBJ1-5, so the J call may be wrong. From germline, CDR1 is MDHEN and CDR2 SYDVKM. The CDR3 consists of 15 residues. The CDR3: CASSSLAGGTDTQHF. The CDR3, as DNA: TGTGCCAGCAGTTCCTTAGCGGGGGGCACAGATACGCAGCATTTT.

This clonotype was seen ten or more times. The chain has TRBV27 and TRBJ2-5; 7 bases are a match to TRBD2. The CDR3 loop spans 15 amino acids. The germline gives CDR1 MNHEY, CDR2 SMNVEV (reference sequence). V was pared by 5 bases and J by 4 bases, with 10 bases of the junction left unmatched. The CDR3 nucleotides are TGTGCCAGCAGTCCCTATGGGGGGGGGAGAGAGACCCAGTACTTC. Amino acid sequence: CASSPYGGGRETQYF.

There are many counts of this clonotype. The chain combines TRBV7-6 with TRBJ2-5, with unresolved D. Trimming cost V 5 bases and J 5 bases, with 18 bases left between them. The CDR3 consists of 15 residues. CDR1 SGHVS and CDR2 FNYEAQ come from the germline V gene. This chain's CDR3 is CASSPGSTGAETQYF. The DNA for the CDR3 is TGTGCCAGCAGCCCCGGGTCGACGGGCGCCGAGACCCAGTACTTC.

This chain uses TRBV28 with TRBJ2-3; 7 positions agree with TRBD1. The length of the CDR3 is 14 residues. Germline loops: CDR1 MDHEN, CDR2 SYDVKM. The V gene end was trimmed by 7 bases and the J gene end by 1 base; junction bases not matched to a gene: 5. CDR3 protein: CASTGTEGTDTQYF. The CDR3 nucleotides are TGTGCCAGCACCGGGACAGAGGGCACAGATACGCAGTATTTT.

V usage is TRBV19 and J usage is TRBJ2-2; possible D gene TRBD1, 6 bases. V gave up 8 bases and J gave up 5 bases, with 15 bases separating them. The CDR3 is 14 amino acids. Germline V CDR1 and CDR2: LNHDA, SQIVND (reference sequence). The CDR3 DNA reads as TGTGCCAGTGGAAACAGGGCCAGGACCGGGGAGCTGTTTTTT. As protein: CASGNRARTGELFF.

This clonotype was counted many times. The rearrangement links TRBV24-1 to TRBJ2-3; 7 bases agree with TRBD1. There are 14 residues in the CDR3. Losses at the gene ends were 5 bases for V and 1 base for J; bases not matched to a gene: 2. Germline values: CDR1 KGHDR, CDR2 SFDVKD. For the CDR3, the DNA is TGTGCCACCAGTGCAGACAGGGGCACAGATACGCAGTATTTT. Translation gives CATSADRGTDTQYF.

This clonotype showed up just a few times. The chain employs TRBV5-6 and TRBJ2-7; TRBD2 matches 11 bases. The CDR3 loop spans 18 amino acids. The V gene end was trimmed by 4 bases and the J gene end by 0 bases; junction bases not matched to a gene: 12. Per the germline V gene, CDR1 is SGHDT and CDR2 is YYEEEE. CDR3 loop: CASSQSQASGRPSYEQYF. CDR3 nucleotide sequence: TGTGCCAGCAGCCAGTCCCAGGCTAGCGGGAGGCCCTCCTACGAGCAGTACTTC.

In its sample, this clonotype was seen many times. The chain is built from TRBV7-2 and TRBJ1-5; D is unresolved. V gave up 1 base and J gave up 1 base, with 2 bases separating them. This CDR3 is built from 13 residues. Germline V gene sequence: CDR1 SGHTA, CDR2 FQGNSA. CDR3: CASSLESNQPQHF. In nucleotides, the CDR3 is TGTGCCAGCAGCTTAGAGAGCAATCAGCCCCAGCATTTT.